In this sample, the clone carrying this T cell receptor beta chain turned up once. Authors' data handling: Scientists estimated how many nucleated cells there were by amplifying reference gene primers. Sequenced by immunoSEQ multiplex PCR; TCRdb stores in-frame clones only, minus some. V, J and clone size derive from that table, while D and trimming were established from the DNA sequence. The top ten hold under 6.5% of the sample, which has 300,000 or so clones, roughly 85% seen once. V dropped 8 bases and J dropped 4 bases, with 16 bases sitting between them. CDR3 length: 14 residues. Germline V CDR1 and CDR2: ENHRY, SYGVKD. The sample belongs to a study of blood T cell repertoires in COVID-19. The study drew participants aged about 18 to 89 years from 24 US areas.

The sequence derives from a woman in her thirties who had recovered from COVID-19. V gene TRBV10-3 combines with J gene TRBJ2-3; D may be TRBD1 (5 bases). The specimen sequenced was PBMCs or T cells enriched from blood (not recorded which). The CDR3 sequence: CAIQGRAMADTQYF. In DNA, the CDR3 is TGTGCCATCCAGGGCCGGGCTATGGCAGATACGCAGTATTTT.